The T cell receptor beta chain described here comes from a study of T cell responses to AZD1222 COVID-19 vaccine. Points from the study as a whole: Females outnumbered males among donors, who were mostly white British; clonal diversity was possibly underestimated. The number of AZD1222 recipients seropositive at baseline was only five to seven. Regions 160-218 and 743-854 dominated among vaccine-associated CD4 TCRs spanning spike.

Germline V gene data show CDR1 as SNHLY and CDR2 as FYNNEI. V dropped 2 bases and J dropped 3 bases, with 11 bases sitting between them. The CDR3 spans 16 residues. TCRdb keeps only in-frame clones here, not all; method: immunoSEQ multiplex PCR. The sample holds some 100,000 clones, 75% to 90% seen once. Turning to this clone: Its antigen is not known.

This receptor was taken from an adult in good health. The chain uses TRBV2 and TRBJ1-6; no clear D. This sample comprised peripheral blood, obtained on day 0 of AZD1222 vaccination. The CDR3 here is CASSEITRIYNSPLHF. In DNA form, the CDR3 reads TGTGCCAGCAGTGAAATTACGAGGATCTATAATTCACCCCTCCACTTT.